The clone carrying this T cell receptor beta chain was counted at least ten times. This sample stems from a study of identical twins. TCRdb processed the 5' RACE reads anew with MiXCR; each CDR3 protein has one entry. Altogether 100,000 to 110,000 distinct CDR3 sequences are present, 4.5% to 6.5% being singletons, with the ten largest covering approximately 12%. Germline loops: CDR1 SGHTA, CDR2 FQGNSA. This CDR3 has 12 residues. Trimming took off 6 bases at V and 0 bases at J, with 5 bases between the two ends. This sequence joins TRBV7-2 and TRBJ1-2; no definite D call. Sequenced sample: memory T cells sorted from blood. This clonotype originated in a woman aged 50 to 60 in good health. CDR3 sequence reads: CASRPPNYGYTF. The CDR3 coding sequence is TGTGCCAGCAGACCACCTAACTATGGCTACACCTTC.